Listed below are T cell receptor beta chains from one sample, sequenced in a study of human T cells and chemical hapten exposure. TCRdb re-called the RACE reads with MiXCR, one entry per CDR3 protein. The sample lists 40,000 to 50,000 distinct CDR3 sequences; 4% were seen once. The sample here was whole blood, taken in connection with sensitization to the hapten diphenylcyclopropenone (DPC). These TCRs come from a man in his fifties or sixties with alopecia areata. Some clones in this sample may be carry-over from other donors' samples. Each CDR3 is given without its conserved first and last residue.

v_call	j_call	cdr3_aa
TRBV4-1	TRBJ2-1	ASSQDWAGVSYNEQF
TRBV11-2	TRBJ1-1	ASSPTMGNTEAF
TRBV27	TRBJ2-5	ASSLYPTGTQETQY
TRBV28	TRBJ1-5	ASRRTGQSTQPQH
TRBV28	TRBJ1-1	ASRLRVSEAF
TRBV29-1	TRBJ2-2	SFRESGELF
TRBV28	TRBJ2-6	ASSLSRSSGANVLT
TRBV4-1	TRBJ2-7	ASSQEQRAGPSYEQY
TRBV3-1	TRBJ1-2	ASSQELGTGFNYGYT
TRBV7-9	TRBJ2-1	ASSPTGGNEQF
TRBV20-1	TRBJ1-6	SARERDGNSPLH
TRBV20-1	TRBJ1-1	SAVFRGIGTEAF
TRBV5-4	TRBJ2-7	ASSLNGGWGEQY
TRBV6-2/TRBV6-3	TRBJ2-1	ASSSDSHNEQF
TRBV5-1	TRBJ2-3	ASNRVGSTGVQY
TRBV30	TRBJ2-1	AWSFYYEQF
TRBV24-1	TRBJ2-1	ATSPGTGYLGSYNEQF
TRBV6-2/TRBV6-3	TRBJ2-3	ASSYSAAGGPKVTQY
TRBV12-3/TRBV12-4	TRBJ2-3	ASSLSEDTQY
TRBV28	TRBJ2-6	ASSQGRSGANVLT
TRBV5-4	TRBJ2-3	ASSLSSGRPDTQY
TRBV12-3/TRBV12-4	TRBJ1-4	ASSWGAGGGEKLF
TRBV10-1	TRBJ2-7	ASSYVAGARYEQY
TRBV3-1	TRBJ2-1	ASSPSGGRTYNEQF
TRBV5-1	TRBJ1-5	ASSPGQGLFGQPQH
TRBV4-3	TRBJ2-7	ASSRTSEYEQY
TRBV28	TRBJ2-7	ASSFRGTVDYEQY
TRBV10-3	TRBJ2-7	AISGTSGVLSYEQY
TRBV10-3	TRBJ2-1	AISGPGLADEQF
TRBV27	TRBJ2-6	ASSLSGTASGANVLT
TRBV12-5	TRBJ1-5	ASGLGIQPQH
TRBV28	TRBJ2-7	ASREVPYEQY
TRBV5-1	TRBJ2-1	ASTQGGTGALNEQF
TRBV29-1	TRBJ1-2	SGGFAGGYT
TRBV7-9	TRBJ2-3	ASSSGQSTDTQY
TRBV12-3/TRBV12-4	TRBJ2-3	ASSLIVFTVNGGDTQY
TRBV20-1	TRBJ2-5	SAREGTSGTETQY
TRBV27	TRBJ1-1	ASSLSLTVGMNTEAF
TRBV5-1	TRBJ1-2	ASSLESGTGINGYT
TRBV3-1	TRBJ2-3	ASSQTRDTQY
TRBV29-1	TRBJ2-2	SVEGHNTGELF
TRBV29-1	TRBJ1-5	SGGEGDNQPQH
TRBV27	TRBJ2-7	ASSFWAPGQGYEQY
TRBV5-6	TRBJ2-3	ASSPSGHGTDTQY